Given below is one T cell receptor (beta chain) in context. Its target is unknown. This sample was taken from a study of blood T cells in healthy people across ages. It was with a sample-barcoded 5' primer and a J-beta primer mix that a second PCR of roughly 7 to 11 cycles was run. The study obtained at least 3 million CDR3-containing paired-end reads from every sample. TCRdb fed the 5' RACE reads into MiXCR, producing one record per CDR3 protein. The profile shows 1.5 million to 2 million distinct CDR3 sequences, roughly 28% of them singletons. Study-wide findings and caveats: It was the long-lived donors that had more naive CD4+ cells and higher diversity than aged donors.

The individuals who served as donors were healthy Caucasians living in Russia, aged roughly 6 to 90. Material: blood. The sequence was collected from a woman aged 30 to 39 in good health.

DNA of the CDR3: TGTGCCAGCAGCCAAGTTTCTCTGACTAGCAGTAACAATGAGCAGTTCTTC. Amino acid sequence: CASSQVSLTSSNNEQFF. This chain joins TRBV3-1 and TRBJ2-1; TRBD2 agrees at 7 bases. The V and J ends lost 1 base and 5 bases, in that order; junction bases with no gene match: 11. The CDR3 sequence is 17 residues long. In germline, CDR1 is LGHDT, CDR2 YNNKEL (reference sequence).